One sample yielded the 26 T cell receptor beta chains listed below, sequenced in a study of beta chain features in type 1 diabetes. Reverse transcribing all isolated RNA meant expressed TCRB transcripts were sequenced. Assay used: immunoSEQ multiplex PCR; TCRdb lists only in-frame clones, some missing. The data contain 350,000 to 400,000 clones, over 12% of them seen just once; the ten biggest clones take up roughly 0.019%. Material for sequencing was naive CD4+ T cells from blood. The source of these receptors is a woman aged 18-29 years in good health.

This clone was recorded a few times. This chain joins TRBV19 and TRBJ1-5; tentative D call: TRBD1 (5 bases). This CDR3 is built from 14 residues. The V gene's germline CDR1 is LNHDA and CDR2 SQIVND (reference sequence). Trimming removed 3 bases at V and 7 bases at J, with 13 bases between. The CDR3 reads CASSMGPGDQPQHF. Here the CDR3 DNA reads TGTGCCAGTAGTATGGGCCCGGGGGACCAGCCCCAGCATTTT. Full variable domain (remainder filled in from reference TRBV19 and TRBJ1-5): DGGITQSPKYLFRKEGQNVTLSCEQNLNHDAMYWYRQDPGQGLRLIYYSQIVNDFQKGDIAEGYSVSREKKESFPLTVTSAQKNPTAFYLCASSMGPGDQPQHFGDGTRLSIL.

The V and J genes are TRBV27 and TRBJ2-1, with a weak D call TRBD2 (7 bases). Per the germline V gene, CDR1 is MNHEY and CDR2 is SMNVEV (reference sequence). This CDR3 is 17 amino acids long. Trimming shortened V by 5 bases and J by 3 bases, and 20 bases separated the two germline ends. The CDR3 here is CASSLRGGVGIYNEQFF. The CDR3 region has the DNA TGTGCCAGCAGTCTTAGGGGGGGGGTCGGGATCTACAATGAGCAGTTCTTC.

The rearrangement links TRBV30 to TRBJ2-3, with D possibly being TRBD2 (6 bases). The CDR3 contains 14 residues. Germline CDR1 reads GTSNPN; CDR2 reads SVGIG (reference sequence). The V end was cut by 4 bases, the J end by 4 bases, with 15 bases between. CDR3 amino acids: CAWTLGLTPDTQYF. The CDR3 DNA follows: TGTGCCTGGACCCTGGGACTTACCCCAGATACGCAGTATTTT.

The chain has TRBV19 and TRBJ1-1; TRBD1 matches 8 bases. The CDR3 is made up of 15 amino acids. V shed 6 bases and J 1 base; nucleotides not matched to a gene: 7. The germline gives CDR1 LNHDA, CDR2 SQIVND (reference sequence). The CDR3 loop is CASRARQGTNTEAFF. The CDR3 bases are TGTGCCAGTAGGGCTCGACAGGGGACGAACACTGAAGCTTTCTTT.

This chain uses TRBV28 with TRBJ1-2; D perhaps matches TRBD1 (6 bases). Trimming cost V 7 bases and J 3 bases, with 21 bases left between them. The CDR3 is made up of 16 amino acids. CDR1 MDHEN and CDR2 SYDVKM come from the germline V gene. The CDR3: CASTDRTRTAYYGYTF. The CDR3 nucleotides read TGTGCCAGCACTGACAGGACGCGAACGGCTTACTATGGCTACACCTTC.

The chain couples TRBV28 to TRBJ2-3; 10 nucleotides agree with TRBD2. The V gene end was trimmed by 4 bases and the J gene end by 8 bases; junction bases not matched to a gene: 18. The germline V gene encodes CDR1 MDHEN and CDR2 SYDVKM. The CDR3 length is 18 residues. CDR3 bases: TGTGCCAGCAGTTCACTCGCCGGGTCGACTAGCGGGTCGGGTACGCAGTATTTT. Translating gives CASSSLAGSTSGSGTQYF.

The chain joins TRBV9 to TRBJ2-3; tentatively, D is TRBD2 (6 bases). The CDR3 sequence is 17 residues long. CDR1 and CDR2 from the germline V gene are SGDLS and YYNGEE. V dropped 5 bases and J dropped 3 bases, with 22 bases sitting between them. CDR3: CASRPATGAGGTDTQYF. In DNA form, the CDR3 reads TGTGCCAGCAGGCCGGCAACGGGAGCCGGGGGAACAGATACGCAGTATTTT.

This rearrangement joins TRBV6-6 to TRBJ2-1, with TRBD2 as a possible D gene (5 bases). V was shortened by 2 bases and J by 7 bases, with 12 bases between the two germline ends. CDR3 length equals 14 residues. The germline CDR1 and CDR2 sequences are MNHNY and SVGAGI (reference sequence). CDR3 nucleotides: TGTGCCAGCAGTTACGTCCCCTCGGGGAATGAGCAGTTCTTC. Translation: CASSYVPSGNEQFF.

This clone was counted between two and nine times. This sequence joins TRBV28 and TRBJ2-7, with 8 bases fitting TRBD2. With 7 bases clipped from V and 3 bases from J, the junction kept 11 bases outside the gene matches. Germline assignment: CDR1 MDHEN and CDR2 SYDVKM. The CDR3 is made up of 15 amino acids. The DNA for the CDR3 is TGTGCCAGCAACCCGGGGGGGAGTAAAGGCTACGAGCAGTACTTC. Translating it yields CASNPGGSKGYEQYF.

The chain carries TRBV2 and TRBJ2-2, with 9 bases identical to TRBD1. After removal of 8 bases from V and 1 base from J, the junction contained 2 bases not matched to a gene. Per the germline V gene, CDR1 is SNHLY and CDR2 is FYNNEI. CDR3 length: 14 residues. The CDR3 here is CASWTGENTGELFF. Here the CDR3 DNA reads TGTGCCAGCTGGACAGGGGAGAACACCGGGGAGCTGTTTTTT.

Only a few counts were recorded for this clone. The chain employs TRBV5-6 and TRBJ2-1; 13 bases agree with TRBD2. With V trimmed by 4 bases and J by 4 bases, 2 bases remained unmatched. Germline V gene sequence: CDR1 SGHDT, CDR2 YYEEEE. CDR3 length: 15 amino acids. CDR3 amino acids: CASSTGLAGYNEQFF. CDR3 nucleotides: TGTGCCAGCAGCACGGGACTAGCGGGGTACAATGAGCAGTTCTTC.

This clone was seen a few times. This rearrangement joins TRBV5-1 to TRBJ2-5, with 8 bases matching TRBD2. Germline CDR1 and CDR2: SGHRS and YFSETQ. This CDR3 has 14 amino acids. The trim removed 4 bases at V and 9 bases at J, leaving 11 bases unmatched. CDR3 in amino acids: CASSQQRGGLAQYF. Here the CDR3 DNA reads TGCGCCAGCAGCCAGCAACGCGGGGGGTTGGCCCAGTACTTC.

This chain connects TRBV28 to TRBJ2-3, with 13 bases lining up with TRBD2. The CDR3 has 17 amino acids. Germline values: CDR1 MDHEN, CDR2 SYDVKM. V lost 6 bases to trimming and J lost 6 bases; unmatched junction nucleotides: 12. The CDR3 protein is CASSKRTSGRAQDTQYF. As DNA, the CDR3 is TGTGCCAGCAGCAAAAGAACTAGCGGGAGGGCCCAGGATACGCAGTATTTT.

The chain couples TRBV29-1 to TRBJ1-1; D not resolved. This CDR3 has 12 amino acids. Germline V gene sequence: CDR1 SQVTM, CDR2 ANQGSEA. V was clipped by 0 bases and J by 7 bases, with 9 bases between them. The CDR3 loop is CSVEDHGVEAFF. The CDR3 nucleotides read TGCAGCGTTGAAGATCACGGGGTTGAAGCTTTCTTT.

V gene TRBV4-2 combines with J gene TRBJ2-3; 8 bases line up with TRBD1. V was pared by 2 bases and J by 5 bases, with 6 bases of the junction left unmatched. Germline loops: CDR1 LGHNA, CDR2 YNFKEQ. This CDR3 is built from 15 residues. CDR3 DNA: TGTGCCAGCAGCCAAAGGACAGGGTCTAGAGATACGCAGTATTTT. It translates to CASSQRTGSRDTQYF.

The V and J genes are TRBV30 and TRBJ2-7, with 8 bases lining up with TRBD2. The V gene's germline CDR1 is GTSNPN and CDR2 SVGIG (reference sequence). This CDR3 region has 12 residues. Germline trimming cut 0 bases from V and 12 bases from J; bases unmatched to any gene: 7. Here the CDR3 reads CAWSVSGRASYF. Written as DNA, the CDR3 is TGTGCCTGGAGTGTATCCGGGAGGGCCTCGTACTTC.

The gene calls are TRBV10-3 and TRBJ2-7; 9 nucleotides match TRBD1. CDR3 size: 14 residues. Trimming at V came to 8 bases and at J to 1 base, leaving 6 bases not matched to a gene. Looked up from germline, CDR1 is ENHRY and CDR2 is SYGVKD. The CDR3 nucleotides are TGTGCCATCCGCGTCGGACAGGGGTCCTACGAGCAGTACTTC. Its translation is CAIRVGQGSYEQYF.

This clone appeared a single time. The J gene is TRBJ2-3, the V gene TRBV2; D not resolved. This CDR3 is 14 amino acids long. The germline V gene encodes CDR1 SNHLY and CDR2 FYNNEI. Trimming removed 1 base at V and 0 bases at J, with 5 bases between. DNA for the CDR3: TGTGCCAGCAGTGAAGGGCCCAGCACAGATACGCAGTATTTT. The encoded protein is CASSEGPSTDTQYF.

This clone has more than one count but fewer than ten. This rearrangement joins TRBV14 to TRBJ2-1, with D unresolved. From germline, CDR1 is SGHDN and CDR2 FVKESK. The length of the CDR3 is 17 residues. With 4 bases removed from V and 4 bases from J, the gap between germline ends came to 20 bases. The CDR3 here is CASSPHIGEAGYNEQFF. DNA of the CDR3: TGTGCCAGCAGCCCTCATATTGGTGAGGCCGGTTACAATGAGCAGTTCTTC.

This chain uses TRBV5-6 with TRBJ2-1; TRBD2 aligns across 9 bases. Germline V gene lookup returns CDR1 SGHDT and CDR2 YYEEEE. The length of the CDR3 is 18 residues. J was trimmed by 0 bases and V by 4 bases; bases with no gene match: 11. The CDR3 coding sequence is TGTGCCAGCAGCCTCGGGCTAGCGGGAACCCCCTCCTACAATGAGCAGTTCTTC. Translation gives CASSLGLAGTPSYNEQFF.

There are a few counts of this clone. This chain links TRBV7-9 with TRBJ2-3; 10 bases map to TRBD1. V gave up 4 bases and J gave up 6 bases; unmatched junction bases: 4. Per germline, CDR1 SEHNR and CDR2 FQNEAQ (reference sequence). The CDR3 runs 14 residues. CDR3 sequence: CASSWTGGSDTQYF. CDR3 nucleotide sequence: TGTGCCAGCAGCTGGACAGGGGGTTCGGATACGCAGTATTTT.

The chain couples TRBV7-2 to TRBJ1-2; D is ambiguous. V was trimmed by 2 bases and J by 3 bases, leaving 13 bases between them. Germline loops: CDR1 SGHTA, CDR2 FQGNSA. This CDR3 spans 15 amino acids. The CDR3 protein is CASSLHRGEDYGYTF. DNA of the CDR3: TGTGCCAGCAGCTTACATCGCGGGGAGGACTATGGCTACACCTTC.

In this sample, this clone turned up a few times. This chain connects TRBV7-8 to TRBJ1-1; D unclear. Germline CDR1 and CDR2: SGHVS and FQNEAQ. The CDR3 runs 13 residues. Trimming stripped 5 bases from V and 4 bases from J, with 11 bases between. CDR3: CASSPGGGTEAFF. The CDR3 DNA is TGTGCCAGCAGCCCGGGAGGTGGCACTGAAGCTTTCTTT.

In this sample, this clone turned up a few times. The rearrangement links TRBV7-2 to TRBJ2-7; 9 bases fit TRBD2. The CDR3 length is 14 residues. Germline values: CDR1 SGHTA, CDR2 FQGNSA. V lost 6 bases to trimming and J lost 2 bases; unmatched junction nucleotides: 5. The CDR3 loop is CASSRAGGPYEQYF. The CDR3 DNA follows: TGTGCCAGCAGTCGAGCGGGAGGCCCCTACGAGCAGTACTTC.

The gene calls are TRBV28 and TRBJ1-1, with D unresolved. The CDR3 contains 13 residues. V shed 3 bases and J shed 4 bases, with 9 bases lying between them. CDR1 is MDHEN, CDR2 SYDVKM, per germline. The CDR3 coding sequence is TGTGCCAGCAGTTTCGGGGTTAGCACTGAAGCTTTCTTT. Translating it yields CASSFGVSTEAFF.

This clone showed up just a few times. The rearrangement links TRBV14 to TRBJ2-2; 9 bases line up with TRBD2. The V gene's germline CDR1 is SGHDN and CDR2 FVKESK. The CDR3 has 15 amino acids. The V gene end was trimmed by 0 bases and the J gene end by 11 bases; junction bases not matched to a gene: 7. The CDR3 region is CASSQEKLAGTELFF. The CDR3 DNA reads TGTGCCAGCAGCCAAGAAAAACTAGCGGGTACTGAGCTGTTTTTT.